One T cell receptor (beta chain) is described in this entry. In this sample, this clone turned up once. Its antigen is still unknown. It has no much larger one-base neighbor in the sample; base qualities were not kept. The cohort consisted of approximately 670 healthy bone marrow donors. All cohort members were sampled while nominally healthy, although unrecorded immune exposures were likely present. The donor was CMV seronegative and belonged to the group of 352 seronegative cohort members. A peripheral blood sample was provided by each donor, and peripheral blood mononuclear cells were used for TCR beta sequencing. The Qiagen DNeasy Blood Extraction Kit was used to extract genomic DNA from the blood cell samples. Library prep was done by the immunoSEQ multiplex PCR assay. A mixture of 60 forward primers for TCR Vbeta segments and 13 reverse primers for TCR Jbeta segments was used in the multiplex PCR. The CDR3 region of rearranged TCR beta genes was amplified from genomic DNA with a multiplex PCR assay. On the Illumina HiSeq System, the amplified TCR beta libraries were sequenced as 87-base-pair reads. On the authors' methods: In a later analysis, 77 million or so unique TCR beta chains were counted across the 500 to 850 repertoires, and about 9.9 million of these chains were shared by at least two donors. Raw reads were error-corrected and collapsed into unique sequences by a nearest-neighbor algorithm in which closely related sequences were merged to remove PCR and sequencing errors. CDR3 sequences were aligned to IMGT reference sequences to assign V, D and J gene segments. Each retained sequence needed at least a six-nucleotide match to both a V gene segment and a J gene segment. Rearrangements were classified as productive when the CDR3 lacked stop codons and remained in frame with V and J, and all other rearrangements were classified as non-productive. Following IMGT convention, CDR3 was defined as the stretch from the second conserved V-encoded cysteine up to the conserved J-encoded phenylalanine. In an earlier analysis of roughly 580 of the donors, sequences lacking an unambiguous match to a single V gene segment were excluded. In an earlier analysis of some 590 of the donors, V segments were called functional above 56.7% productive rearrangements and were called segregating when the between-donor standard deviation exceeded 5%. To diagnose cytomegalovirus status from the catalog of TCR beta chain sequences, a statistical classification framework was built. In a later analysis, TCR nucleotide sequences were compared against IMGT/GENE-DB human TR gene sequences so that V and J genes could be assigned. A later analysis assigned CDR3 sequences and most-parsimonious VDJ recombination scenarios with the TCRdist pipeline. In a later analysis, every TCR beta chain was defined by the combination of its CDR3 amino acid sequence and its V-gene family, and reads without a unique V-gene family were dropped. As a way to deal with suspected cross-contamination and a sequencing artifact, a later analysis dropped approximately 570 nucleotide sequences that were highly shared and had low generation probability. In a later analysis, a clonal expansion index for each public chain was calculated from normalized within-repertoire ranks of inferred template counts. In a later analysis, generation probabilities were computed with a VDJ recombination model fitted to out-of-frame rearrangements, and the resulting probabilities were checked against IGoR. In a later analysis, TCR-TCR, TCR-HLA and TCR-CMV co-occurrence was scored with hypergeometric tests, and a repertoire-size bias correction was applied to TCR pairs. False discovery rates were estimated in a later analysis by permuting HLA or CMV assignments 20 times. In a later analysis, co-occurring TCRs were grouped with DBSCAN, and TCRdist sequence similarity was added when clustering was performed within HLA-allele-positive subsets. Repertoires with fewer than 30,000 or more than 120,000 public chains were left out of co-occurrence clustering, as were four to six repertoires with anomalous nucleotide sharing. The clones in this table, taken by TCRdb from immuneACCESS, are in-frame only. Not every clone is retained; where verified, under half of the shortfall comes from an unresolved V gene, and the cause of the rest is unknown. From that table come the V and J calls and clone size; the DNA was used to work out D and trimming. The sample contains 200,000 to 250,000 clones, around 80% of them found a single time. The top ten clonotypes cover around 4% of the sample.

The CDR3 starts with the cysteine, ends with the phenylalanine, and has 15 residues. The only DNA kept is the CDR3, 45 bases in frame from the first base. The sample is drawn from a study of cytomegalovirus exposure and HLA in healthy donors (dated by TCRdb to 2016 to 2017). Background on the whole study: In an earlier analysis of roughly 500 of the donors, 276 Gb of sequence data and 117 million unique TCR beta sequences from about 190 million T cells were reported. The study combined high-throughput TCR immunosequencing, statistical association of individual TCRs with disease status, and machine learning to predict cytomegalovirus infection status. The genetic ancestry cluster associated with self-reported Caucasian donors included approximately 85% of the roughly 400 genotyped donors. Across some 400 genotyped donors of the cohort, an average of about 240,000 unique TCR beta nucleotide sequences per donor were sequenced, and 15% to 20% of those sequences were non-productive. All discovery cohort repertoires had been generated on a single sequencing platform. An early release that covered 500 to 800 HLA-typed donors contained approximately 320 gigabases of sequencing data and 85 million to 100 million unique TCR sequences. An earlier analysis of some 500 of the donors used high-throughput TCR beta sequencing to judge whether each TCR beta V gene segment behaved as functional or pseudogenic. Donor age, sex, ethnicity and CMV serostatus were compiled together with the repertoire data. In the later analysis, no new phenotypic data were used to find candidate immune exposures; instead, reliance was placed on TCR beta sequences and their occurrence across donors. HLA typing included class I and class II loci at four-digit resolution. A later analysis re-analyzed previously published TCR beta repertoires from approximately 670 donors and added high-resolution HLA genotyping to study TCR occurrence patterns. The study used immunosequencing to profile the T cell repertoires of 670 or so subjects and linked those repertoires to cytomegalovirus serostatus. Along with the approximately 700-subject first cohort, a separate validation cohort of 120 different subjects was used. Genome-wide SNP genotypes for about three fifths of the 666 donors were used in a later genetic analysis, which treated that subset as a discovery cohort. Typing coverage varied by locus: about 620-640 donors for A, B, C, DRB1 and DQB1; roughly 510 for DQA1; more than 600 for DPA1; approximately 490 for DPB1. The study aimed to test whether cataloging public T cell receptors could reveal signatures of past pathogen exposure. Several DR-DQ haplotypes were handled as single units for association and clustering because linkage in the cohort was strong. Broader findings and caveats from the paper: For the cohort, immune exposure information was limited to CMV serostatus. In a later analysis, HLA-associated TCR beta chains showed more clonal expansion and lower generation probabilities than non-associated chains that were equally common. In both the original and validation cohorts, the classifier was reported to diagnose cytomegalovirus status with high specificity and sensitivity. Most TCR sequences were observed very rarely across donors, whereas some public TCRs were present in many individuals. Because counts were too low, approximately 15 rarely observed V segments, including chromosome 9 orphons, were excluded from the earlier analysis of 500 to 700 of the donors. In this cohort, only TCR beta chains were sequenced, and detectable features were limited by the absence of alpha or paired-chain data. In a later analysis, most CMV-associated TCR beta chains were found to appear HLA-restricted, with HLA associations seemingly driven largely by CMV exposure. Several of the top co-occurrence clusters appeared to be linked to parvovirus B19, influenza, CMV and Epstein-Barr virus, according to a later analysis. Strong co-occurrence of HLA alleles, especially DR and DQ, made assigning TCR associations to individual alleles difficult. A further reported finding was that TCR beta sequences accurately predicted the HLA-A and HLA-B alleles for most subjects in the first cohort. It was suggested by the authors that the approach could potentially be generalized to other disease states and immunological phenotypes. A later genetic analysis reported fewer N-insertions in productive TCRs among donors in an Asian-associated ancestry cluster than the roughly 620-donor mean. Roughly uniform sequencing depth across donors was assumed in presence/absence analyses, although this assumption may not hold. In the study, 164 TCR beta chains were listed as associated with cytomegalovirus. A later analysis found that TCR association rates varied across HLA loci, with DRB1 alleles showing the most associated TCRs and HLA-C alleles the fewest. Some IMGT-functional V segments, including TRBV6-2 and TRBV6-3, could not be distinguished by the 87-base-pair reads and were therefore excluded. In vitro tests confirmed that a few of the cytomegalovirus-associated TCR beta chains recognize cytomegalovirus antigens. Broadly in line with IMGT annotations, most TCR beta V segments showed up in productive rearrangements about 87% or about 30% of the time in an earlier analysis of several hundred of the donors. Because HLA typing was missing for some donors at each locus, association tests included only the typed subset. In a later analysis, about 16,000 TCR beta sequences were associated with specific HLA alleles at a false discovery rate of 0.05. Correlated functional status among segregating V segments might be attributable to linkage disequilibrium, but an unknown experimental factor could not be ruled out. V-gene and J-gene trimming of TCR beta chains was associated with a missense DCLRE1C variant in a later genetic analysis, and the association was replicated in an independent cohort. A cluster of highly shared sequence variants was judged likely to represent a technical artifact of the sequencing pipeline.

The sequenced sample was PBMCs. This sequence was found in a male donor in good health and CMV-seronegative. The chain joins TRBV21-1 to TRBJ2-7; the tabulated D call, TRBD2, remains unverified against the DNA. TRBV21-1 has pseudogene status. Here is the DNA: TGTGCCAGCGGCCCGAGGAGAAGGAGCTCCTACGAGCAGTACTTC. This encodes CASGPRRRSSYEQYF.